The entry below describes one TCR beta chain. These data are taken from a study of shared clonotypes between healthy human individuals. Some clones are missing from TCRdb's copy, which holds only in-frame ones; the method was immunoSEQ multiplex PCR. The sample consists of over a million clones, roughly 96% of them appearing once. Trimming removed 1 base at V and 3 bases at J, with 30 bases between. The CDR3 runs to 21 residues. In germline, CDR1 is KGHSH, CDR2 LQKENI. V is TRBV18 and J is TRBJ1-1; D is uncertain. Sequencing used naive CD4+ T cells sorted from blood. This sample's subset: CD45RA+ positively selected. The origin of this receptor is a man aged 25-40 years in good health. Here the CDR3 DNA reads TGTGCCAGCTCACCACTGCCAGCTTGGGTTAGGCAGATCCCTGCGGACACTGAAGCTTTCTTT. Protein product: CASSPLPAWVRQIPADTEAFF.